Shown below are 11 T cell receptor beta chains from a single sample sequenced in a study of T cell responses to AZD1222 COVID-19 vaccine. The protocol was immunoSEQ multiplex PCR, while the TCRdb copy is restricted to in-frame clones and leaves out a portion. The table records around 140,000 clones, about 89% of them present only once. Here the sequenced sample was peripheral blood, taken 28 days after the second AZD1222 dose. These receptors came from an adult who received the AZD1222 COVID-19 vaccine.

The V call is TRBV2, the J call TRBJ2-7; a weak D match, TRBD1 (6 bases). With 5 bases removed from V and 3 bases from J, the gap between germline ends came to 14 bases. Germline loops: CDR1 SNHLY, CDR2 FYNNEI. CDR3 size: 14 residues. The CDR3 sequence: CASSPEVDSYEQYF. DNA for the CDR3: TGTGCCAGCAGTCCGGAGGTGGACAGCTACGAGCAGTACTTC.

The gene calls are TRBV21-1 and TRBJ2-7; TRBD1, the table's D call, was not compared with the DNA. TRBV21-1 is listed as a pseudogene. This CDR3 is 18 amino acids long. Here the CDR3 DNA reads TGTGCCAGCTTAGACGCCGGGACAGGGAGAGGTTCGCCCTACGAGCAGTACTTC. Protein product: CASLDAGTGRGSPYEQYF.

J is TRBJ1-6 and V is TRBV4-1; possibly TRBD1 for D (5 bases). Per the germline V gene, CDR1 is MGHRA and CDR2 is YSYEKL. The CDR3 has 18 amino acids. V was pared by 10 bases and J by 0 bases, with 22 bases between. CDR3 sequence (DNA): TGCGCCAAGATGGGGACTGGGCCCCCGAGCTCCTATAATTCACCCCTCCACTTT. Amino acids: CAKMGTGPPSSYNSPLHF.

The genes are TRBV7-2 and TRBJ2-5; D remains unclear. This CDR3 has 13 amino acids. CDR1 and CDR2 from the germline V gene are SGHTA and FQGNSA. Trimming left V 1 base short and J 4 bases short, with 7 bases between. DNA of the CDR3: TGTGCCAGCAGCTTAGTTCTTCGAGAGACCCAGTACTTC. This codes for CASSLVLRETQYF.

This CDR3 reads CASSPPSRGVSNTEAFF. The CDR3 bases are TGTGCCAGCAGCCCCCCCTCCCGAGGGGTGTCGAACACTGAAGCTTTCTTT. V usage is TRBV2 and J usage is TRBJ1-1, with D possibly matching TRBD1 (5 bases). Germline CDR1 and CDR2: SNHLY and FYNNEI. Trimming took 6 bases from V and 1 from J, leaving 21 bases between them. There are 17 residues in the CDR3.

This sequence joins TRBV30 and TRBJ1-2; perhaps TRBD1 as D (6 bases). CDR3 size: 15 residues. Germline V lookup: CDR1 GTSNPN, CDR2 SVGIG (reference sequence). V was shortened by 2 bases and J by 5 bases, with 18 bases between the two germline ends. The CDR3 nucleotides are TGTGCCTGGAGTTTCGAAGGGGGGGCAGGGTATGGCTACACCTTC. It is translated as CAWSFEGGAGYGYTF.

In this sample, this clone turned up once. This chain joins TRBV3-1 (or the pseudogene TRBV3-2) and TRBJ2-1; TRBD2 might be the D (6 bases). Trimming shortened V by 8 bases and J by 7 bases, and 12 bases separated the two germline ends. Per the germline V gene, CDR1 is LGHDT and CDR2 is YNNKEL (reference sequence). The CDR3 sequence is 12 residues long. CDR3 residues: CASVGLPNEQFF. The DNA for the CDR3 is TGTGCCAGCGTGGGACTCCCTAATGAGCAGTTCTTC.

The chain links TRBV6-2 or TRBV6-3 to TRBJ1-2; D not resolved. Germline V lookup: CDR1 MNHEY, CDR2 SVGEGT. V was trimmed by 2 bases and J by 7 bases, leaving 11 bases between them. This CDR3 has 13 amino acids. CDR3 sequence: CASSYITLLGYTF. The CDR3 nucleotides are TGTGCCAGCAGTTACATCACGTTGCTTGGCTACACCTTC.

The chain employs TRBV27 and TRBJ1-1; D possibly corresponds to TRBD1 (5 bases). This CDR3 has 14 amino acids. Germline CDR1 MNHEY, CDR2 SMNVEV (reference sequence). V lost 8 bases, J lost 5 bases, and 18 bases lay in between. The CDR3 is CASRRGDGGTEAFF. For the CDR3, the DNA is TGTGCCAGCCGACGGGGGGATGGGGGTACTGAAGCTTTCTTT.

V and J are TRBV7-2 and TRBJ2-1; D is undetermined. The CDR3 sequence is 16 residues long. Germline V gives CDR1 SGHTA, CDR2 FQGNSA. Trimming took 5 bases from V and 8 from J, leaving 22 bases between them. The CDR3 region has the DNA TGTGCCAGCAGCACAAAAAAGGGATCCGGAGTCGATGAGCAGTTCTTC. Translating it yields CASSTKKGSGVDEQFF.

The genes are TRBV2 and TRBJ2-1; D not resolved. CDR1 is SNHLY and CDR2 is FYNNEI in the germline V gene. The CDR3 covers 13 residues. V was cut by 1 base and J by 10 bases, with 11 bases left in between. The chain's CDR3 is CASSEGDSREQFF. CDR3 nucleotide sequence: TGTGCCAGCAGTGAAGGTGATAGCAGGGAGCAGTTCTTC.